The rows below give T cell receptor beta chains drawn from one sample of a study of CXCR3-negative and CXCR3-positive naive CD8 T cells. TCRdb reprocessed the 5' RACE reads and reports one entry per CDR3 protein, with no DNA. The ten top clones account for 1.5% to 2%, within a sample of 84,000 or so distinct CDR3 sequences. What was sequenced was naive CXCR3- CD8+ T cells from blood. Receptor source: a human donor in good health. Some clones in this sample may be carry-over from other donors' samples. Each CDR3 is given with its conserved first and last residue. The order of the fields is J gene, V gene, CDR3 protein.

>TRBJ1-1|TRBV29-1
CTSGAGFTEAFF
>TRBJ2-3|TRBV5-1
CASSLEGTSGSTDTQYF
>TRBJ2-1|TRBV7-9
CASSLLEGWDEQFF
>TRBJ2-7|TRBV28
CASSWGTSGSYEQYF
>TRBJ2-7|TRBV4-1
CASSQTLPDTQISYEQYF
>TRBJ1-1|TRBV27
CASSDKDGNTEAFF
>TRBJ2-7|TRBV29-1
CSVEGIRGEGESYEQYF
>TRBJ2-1|TRBV20-1
CSASDYLSSYNEQFF
>TRBJ2-1|TRBV4-3
CASSQDPTGLNEQFF
>TRBJ2-7|TRBV18
CASSLGQAGFYEQYF
>TRBJ2-7|TRBV15
CATSDGGTYEQYF
>TRBJ2-7|TRBV6-6
CASSWDRGHKGFYEQYF
>TRBJ2-1|TRBV20-1
CSARDDINLAGYNEQFF
>TRBJ2-3|TRBV29-1
CSVDLPYHQDTQYF
>TRBJ2-7|TRBV29-1
CSVGIKDHEQYF
>TRBJ2-7|TRBV4-1
CASSQGLAGANEQYF
>TRBJ2-1|TRBV11-2
CASSMGDEQFF
>TRBJ1-6|TRBV6-4
CASSSGVQGSPLHF
>TRBJ2-6|TRBV28
CASRRTGSGANVLTF
>TRBJ2-2|TRBV12-3/TRBV12-4
CASSLALLRNTGELFF
>TRBJ2-7|TRBV13
CASSPRQGVDEQYF
>TRBJ2-7|TRBV12-3/TRBV12-4
CASGQTGRGPAEQYF
>TRBJ2-1|TRBV20-1
CSALGGGGAYNEQFF
>TRBJ2-2|TRBV6-5
CASSNGRGAGELFF
>TRBJ1-2|TRBV4-3
CASSQDRGQIYGYTF
>TRBJ1-3|TRBV14
CASSQVAFSGNTIYF
>TRBJ2-3|TRBV29-1
CSHGLAGTDTQYF
>TRBJ2-2|TRBV7-3
CASSSASGRTGELFF
>TRBJ1-5|TRBV4-2
CASSHGRGNQPQHF
>TRBJ2-7|TRBV11-2
CASSLGVAYEQYF
>TRBJ2-1|TRBV29-1
CSVEGLAAHNEQFF
>TRBJ1-6|TRBV7-2
CASSLRSPLLDSPLHF
>TRBJ2-3|TRBV9
CASSVGGDTQYF
>TRBJ2-2|TRBV2
CASSEWAGGVTGELFF
>TRBJ2-4|TRBV7-9
CASSSLQGESLKNIQYF
>TRBJ2-5|TRBV13
CASSLGLGQETQYF
>TRBJ1-2|TRBV29-1
CSVDGLDYGYTF
>TRBJ2-1|TRBV5-6
CASSWGQYNEQFF
>TRBJ2-1|TRBV6-2/TRBV6-3
CASNPGLAGSYNEQFF
>TRBJ1-4|TRBV28
CASSPRGQDEKLFF